This T cell receptor (beta chain) was retrieved from a study of T cell responses to AZD1222 COVID-19 vaccine. Study-level points and caveats: Only a handful of AZD1222 recipients were seropositive at baseline. Researchers took repertoire samples only after the peak T cell response had come. Reportedly, nearly half the spike-specific TCRs target unmutated variant regions.

Whether given at about 4 or about 12 weeks, second doses were pooled. Points on this clone: The antigen is undetermined.

Here immunoSEQ multiplex PCR was the method, and the copy in TCRdb shows in-frame clones only, minus some. The sample lists roughly 170,000 clones; 94% were seen once. V dropped 3 bases and J dropped 7 bases, with 13 bases sitting between them. Germline values: CDR1 SEHNR, CDR2 FQNEAQ (reference sequence). The CDR3 loop spans 14 amino acids. The receptor was derived from an adult who received the AZD1222 COVID-19 vaccine. This specimen was peripheral blood, taken 28 days after the second AZD1222 dose. The V gene is TRBV7-9, the J gene TRBJ1-5, with D tentatively TRBD1 (5 bases). For the CDR3, the DNA is TGTGCCAGCAGCTTTCGGGGAGGGGACCAGCCCCAGCATTTT. Translated: CASSFRGGDQPQHF.